The 21 T cell receptor beta chains in this list originate from one sample, sequenced in a study of a mutant IDH1 vaccine in newly diagnosed glioma (dated by TCRdb to the early 2020s). Library construction relied on the immunoSEQ multiplex PCR assay. TCRdb stores this immuneACCESS table with in-frame sequences only. Part of the clones is absent; in the studies checked, under half of the shortfall reflects unresolved V genes, and no reason is known for the rest. The sample table shows about 39,000 clones, and 75% to 85% are seen once. The biggest ten clones account for roughly 15% of the sample. Antigen specificity for these receptors is unknown. What this sample's time point label stands for: week 11, during vaccination. Every vaccine dose consisted of 300 ug of a 20-mer mutant IDH1 peptide in Montanide, administered subcutaneously together with topical imiquimod. The sample in question was peripheral blood mononuclear cells (PBMCs), obtained from a glioma patient whose treatment included an IDH1 peptide vaccine. Every receptor here comes from a woman in her 30s with glioma. Some clones in this sample may be carry-over from other donors' samples.

This clone has only a few counts. This chain links TRBV6-1 with TRBJ2-2; no clear D. Looked up from germline, CDR1 is MNHNS and CDR2 is SASEGT. This CDR3 contains 17 residues. Deletions cut 7 bases from V and 4 bases from J, with 22 bases between. The DNA of the CDR3 is TGTGCCAGCACTGACTTTTCTAGGTTGTCTAGCACCGGGGAGCTGTTTTTT. Protein: CASTDFSRLSSTGELFF.

There are a few counts of this clone. This chain uses TRBV25-1 with TRBJ2-7, with a weak D call TRBD2 (6 bases). V lost 7 bases, J lost 7 bases, and 14 bases lay in between. Germline V gene sequence: CDR1 MGHDK, CDR2 SYGVNS. The CDR3 consists of 12 residues. In DNA, the CDR3 is TGTGCCAGCAATGAGGGGCTAGCGGAGCAGTACTTC. Amino acids: CASNEGLAEQYF.

The V and J genes are TRBV6-5 and TRBJ2-7; D is unresolved. The CDR3 has 14 amino acids. In germline, CDR1 is MNHEY, CDR2 SVGAGI. V shed 5 bases and J shed 0 bases, with 11 bases lying between them. The CDR3, as DNA: TGTGCCAGCAGTATCACGGGCGTCTCCTACGAGCAGTACTTC. Translating it yields CASSITGVSYEQYF.

This clone has just one count. This sequence joins TRBV30 and TRBJ2-7; the match to TRBD2 covers 7 bases. After removal of 3 bases from V and 3 bases from J, the junction contained 5 bases not matched to a gene. The CDR3 loop spans 13 amino acids. Looked up from germline, CDR1 is GTSNPN and CDR2 is SVGIG (reference sequence). Here the CDR3 DNA reads TGTGCCTGGAGGGTAGCGGGCTACTACGAGCAGTACTTC. Residues: CAWRVAGYYEQYF.

V and J are TRBV27 and TRBJ2-7, with 7 positions matching TRBD2. The CDR3 has 15 amino acids. V trimming: 5 bases; J trimming: 1 base; junction bases outside the gene matches: 8. Germline-derived CDR1 and CDR2 are MNHEY and SMNVEV (reference sequence). The CDR3 loop is CASSPTAGKSYEQYF. CDR3 DNA sequence: TGTGCCAGCAGTCCGACAGCGGGAAAGTCCTACGAGCAGTACTTC.

The chain employs TRBV11-2 and TRBJ2-1, with a possible D match to TRBD2 (5 bases). The CDR3 runs 15 residues. Germline V CDR1 and CDR2: SGHAT, FQNNGV. Trimming shortened V by 3 bases and J by 6 bases, and 15 bases separated the two germline ends. The CDR3 nucleotides read TGTGCCAGCAGCTTTGGGCTAGCCCTCGGCAATGAGCAGTTCTTC. This encodes CASSFGLALGNEQFF.

The genes are TRBV9 and TRBJ1-2; D is possibly TRBD1 (5 bases). The germline CDR1 and CDR2 sequences are SGDLS and YYNGEE. V lost 2 bases and J 0 bases, leaving 8 bases between the germline ends. The CDR3 is 14 residues long. The CDR3 here is CASSVATANYGYTF. CDR3 in DNA: TGTGCCAGCAGCGTCGCGACAGCTAACTATGGCTACACCTTC.

CDR3 protein: CASSQLEDSQSDTQYF. CDR3 bases: TGCGCCAGCAGCCAATTGGAGGACAGTCAATCAGATACGCAGTATTTT. This sequence joins TRBV4-1 and TRBJ2-3, with D maybe TRBD1 (6 bases). CDR1 and CDR2 from the germline V gene are MGHRA and YSYEKL. This CDR3 spans 16 amino acids. The V and J ends lost 2 bases and 4 bases respectively, with 16 bases between them.

V usage is TRBV5-1 and J usage is TRBJ2-2; D might be TRBD1 (6 bases). The V end was cut by 0 bases, the J end by 3 bases, with 9 bases between. CDR1 and CDR2 (germline): SGHRS, YFSETQ. The CDR3 has 15 residues. CDR3 amino acids: CASSLVRQDTGELFF. The CDR3 DNA sequence: TGCGCCAGCAGCTTGGTGAGACAGGACACCGGGGAGCTGTTTTTT.

This clone was picked up a small number of times. This sequence joins TRBV4-1 and TRBJ1-1; 8 bases agree with TRBD1. Germline V gives CDR1 MGHRA, CDR2 YSYEKL. Trimming at V came to 1 base and at J to 5 bases, leaving 9 bases not matched to a gene. The length of the CDR3 is 16 residues. Here the CDR3 reads CASSQVAGGVDTEAFF. The CDR3 bases are TGCGCCAGCAGCCAAGTAGCAGGGGGCGTTGATACTGAAGCTTTCTTT.

For the CDR3, the DNA is TGTGCCAGCAGCTTAGGGACAAGACACAATGAGCAGTTCTTC. Translating gives CASSLGTRHNEQFF. This sequence joins TRBV7-9 and TRBJ2-1, with D maybe TRBD1 (5 bases). V was shortened by 1 base and J by 5 bases, with 9 bases between the two germline ends. CDR3 length: 14 residues. Germline V lookup: CDR1 SEHNR, CDR2 FQNEAQ (reference sequence).

The chain employs TRBV29-1 and TRBJ2-7; D is undetermined. The V and J ends lost 4 bases and 0 bases respectively, with 7 bases between them. The CDR3 is made up of 12 amino acids. The germline V gene has CDR1 SQVTM and CDR2 ANQGSEA. CDR3 DNA sequence: TGCAGCGTTGCCCAAAGCTCCTACGAGCAGTACTTC. It codes for CSVAQSSYEQYF.

This clone came up a few times. V and J are TRBV4-2 and TRBJ2-2, with 9 bases lining up with TRBD2. The V and J ends lost 0 bases and 4 bases, in that order; junction bases with no gene match: 6. Germline CDR1 LGHNA, CDR2 YNFKEQ. This CDR3 spans 17 amino acids. CDR3 sequence (DNA): TGTGCCAGCAGCCAAGATATAGCGGGAGCGGGCACCGGGGAGCTGTTTTTT. This sequence encodes CASSQDIAGAGTGELFF.

This rearrangement joins TRBV5-1 to TRBJ2-2; TRBD2 aligns across 11 bases. This CDR3 is built from 16 residues. The germline gives CDR1 SGHRS, CDR2 YFSETQ. Trimming cost V 5 bases and J 2 bases; bases outside gene matches: 5. CDR3 protein: CASRGTSGRNTGELFF. CDR3 in DNA: TGCGCCAGCAGGGGAACTAGCGGGAGAAACACCGGGGAGCTGTTTTTT.

This chain joins TRBV11-2 and TRBJ1-4; D is possibly TRBD1 (5 bases). The V end was cut by 0 bases, the J end by 0 bases, with 14 bases between. Germline CDR1 and CDR2: SGHAT and FQNNGV. This CDR3 has 18 amino acids. Here the CDR3 reads CASSLDPPREATNEKLFF. Here the CDR3 DNA reads TGTGCCAGCAGCTTAGACCCTCCCAGGGAGGCAACTAATGAAAAACTGTTTTTT.

This chain uses TRBV27 with TRBJ1-2; maybe TRBD1 (5 bases). This CDR3 has 14 amino acids. Trimming took 1 base from V and 8 from J, leaving 14 bases between them. Per the germline V gene, CDR1 is MNHEY and CDR2 is SMNVEV (reference sequence). The CDR3 DNA sequence: TGTGCCAGCAGTTTATTCCGGGAATGGGGCGGCTACACCTTC. Translation: CASSLFREWGGYTF.

The chain joins TRBV7-2 to TRBJ2-3; 7 bases are a match to TRBD2. From germline, CDR1 is SGHTA and CDR2 FQGNSA. Trimming at V came to 2 bases and at J to 5 bases, leaving 16 bases not matched to a gene. This CDR3 contains 18 residues. The CDR3 here is CASSLLTSRTRNQDTQYF. CDR3 DNA sequence: TGTGCCAGCAGCTTACTCACCTCCCGGACTAGAAATCAAGATACGCAGTATTTT. The full variable domain, rest sourced from reference TRBV7-2 and TRBJ2-3, is GAGVSQSPSNKVTEKGKDVELRCDPISGHTALYWYRQSLGQGLEFLIYFQGNSAPDKSGLPSDRFSAERTGGSVSTLTIQRTQQEDSAVYLCASSLLTSRTRNQDTQYFGPGTRLTVL.

This chain uses TRBV7-9 with TRBJ1-4; TRBD1 is a possible D gene (5 bases). The V end was cut by 5 bases, the J end by 8 bases, with 18 bases between. This CDR3 spans 15 amino acids. Per germline, CDR1 SEHNR and CDR2 FQNEAQ (reference sequence). The CDR3 nucleotides are TGTGCCAGCAGCGGGCGTGGGGGTCTGGACGAAAAACTGTTTTTT. This gives the protein CASSGRGGLDEKLFF. Using reference TRBV7-9 and TRBJ1-4 for the parts outside the CDR3, the full variable domain is DTGVSQNPRHKITKRGQNVTFRCDPISEHNRLYWYRQTLGQGPEFLTYFQNEAQLEKSRLLSDRFSAERPKGSFSTLEIQRTEQGDSAMYLCASSGRGGLDEKLFFGSGTQLSVL.

The rearrangement joins TRBV4-1 to TRBJ2-3; TRBD2 matches 16 bases. V dropped 6 bases and J dropped 14; count of bases not matched to a gene: 20. The CDR3 has 18 residues. Per germline, CDR1 MGHRA and CDR2 YSYEKL. CDR3 residues: CASSFGTSGRGSGGEGYF. CDR3 bases: TGCGCCAGCAGTTTCGGGACTAGCGGGAGGGGCTCGGGGGGTGAGGGGTATTTT.

This rearrangement joins TRBV6-6 to TRBJ1-1, with 8 nucleotides matching TRBD1. This CDR3 spans 14 amino acids. Germline-derived CDR1 and CDR2 are MNHNY and SVGAGI (reference sequence). V lost 5 bases and J lost 7; bases outside the gene matches: 9. For the CDR3, the DNA is TGTGCCAGCAGTAGTTCAGGGGGCGAACGTGAAGCTTTCTTT. Amino acid sequence: CASSSSGGEREAFF.

The rearrangement links TRBV19 to TRBJ2-7, with a possible D match to TRBD2 (6 bases). CDR3 length equals 12 residues. V was cut by 3 bases and J by 3 bases, with 6 bases left in between. The germline V gene has CDR1 LNHDA and CDR2 SQIVND (reference sequence). The CDR3 coding sequence is TGTGCCAGTAGTATCGGGAGCTACGAGCAGTACTTC. Its protein is CASSIGSYEQYF.